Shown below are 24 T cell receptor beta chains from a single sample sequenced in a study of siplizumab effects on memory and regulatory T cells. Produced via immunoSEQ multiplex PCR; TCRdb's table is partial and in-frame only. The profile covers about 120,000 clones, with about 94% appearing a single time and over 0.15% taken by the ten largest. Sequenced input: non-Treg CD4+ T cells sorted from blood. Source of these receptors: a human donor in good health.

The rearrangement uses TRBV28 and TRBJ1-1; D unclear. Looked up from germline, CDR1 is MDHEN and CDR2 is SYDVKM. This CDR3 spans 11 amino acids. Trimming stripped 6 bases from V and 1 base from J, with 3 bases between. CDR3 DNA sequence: TGTGCCAGCAGAGAGAACACTGAAGCTTTCTTT. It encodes CASRENTEAFF.

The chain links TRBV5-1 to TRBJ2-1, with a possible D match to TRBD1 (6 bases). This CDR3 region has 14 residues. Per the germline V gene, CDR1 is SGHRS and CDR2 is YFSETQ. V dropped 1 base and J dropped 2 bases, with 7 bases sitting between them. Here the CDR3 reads CASSLQGTYNEQFF. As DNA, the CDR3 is TGCGCCAGCAGCTTGCAGGGGACCTACAATGAGCAGTTCTTC. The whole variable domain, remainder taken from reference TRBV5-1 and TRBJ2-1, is KAGVTQTPRYLIKTRGQQVTLSCSPISGHRSVSWYQQTPGQGLQFLFEYFSETQRNKGNFPGRFSGRQFSNSRSEMNVSTLELGDSALYLCASSLQGTYNEQFFGPGTRLTVL.

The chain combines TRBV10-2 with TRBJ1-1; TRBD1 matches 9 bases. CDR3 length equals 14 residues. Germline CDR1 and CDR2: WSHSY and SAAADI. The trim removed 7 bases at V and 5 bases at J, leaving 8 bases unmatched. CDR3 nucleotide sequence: TGCGCCAGCACTAGAGACAGGGGGGTGACTGAAGCTTTCTTT. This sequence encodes CASTRDRGVTEAFF.

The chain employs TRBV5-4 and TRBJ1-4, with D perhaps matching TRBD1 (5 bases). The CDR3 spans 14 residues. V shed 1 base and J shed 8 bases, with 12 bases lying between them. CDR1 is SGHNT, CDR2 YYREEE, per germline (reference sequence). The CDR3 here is CASSLTQGSEKLFF. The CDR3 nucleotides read TGTGCCAGCAGCTTGACTCAGGGTTCCGAAAAACTGTTTTTT. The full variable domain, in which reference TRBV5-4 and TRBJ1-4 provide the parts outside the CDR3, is ETGVTQSPTHLIKTRGQQVTLRCSSQSGHNTVSWYQQALGQGPQFIFQYYREEENGRGNFPPRFSGLQFPNYSSELNVNALELDDSALYLCASSLTQGSEKLFFGSGTQLSVL.

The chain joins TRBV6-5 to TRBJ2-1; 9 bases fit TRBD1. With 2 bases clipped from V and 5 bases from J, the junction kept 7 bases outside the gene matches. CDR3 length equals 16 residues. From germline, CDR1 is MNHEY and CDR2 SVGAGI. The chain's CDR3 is CASSYMTGGANNEQFF. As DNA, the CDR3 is TGTGCCAGCAGTTACATGACAGGGGGGGCCAACAATGAGCAGTTCTTC.

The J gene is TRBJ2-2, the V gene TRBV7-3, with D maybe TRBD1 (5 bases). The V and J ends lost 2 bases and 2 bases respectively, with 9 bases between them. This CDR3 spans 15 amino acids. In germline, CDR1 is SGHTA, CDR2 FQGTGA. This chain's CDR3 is CASSLGADNTGELFF. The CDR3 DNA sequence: TGTGCCAGCAGCTTAGGGGCGGATAACACCGGGGAGCTGTTTTTT.

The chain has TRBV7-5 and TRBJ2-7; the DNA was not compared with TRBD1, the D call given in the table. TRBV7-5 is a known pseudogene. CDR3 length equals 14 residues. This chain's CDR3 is CVRSFQGSIHEQYF. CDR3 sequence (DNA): TGTGTCAGAAGCTTCCAGGGTTCAATCCACGAGCAGTACTTC.

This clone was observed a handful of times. The CDR3 DNA is TGTGCCACCAGCATGACAGGGGCCTATGGCTACACCTTC. Its translation: CATSMTGAYGYTF. V usage is TRBV15 and J usage is TRBJ1-2; 8 bases align to TRBD1. The CDR3 totals 13 residues. The junction had 2 bases not matched to a gene; V was cut back by 4 bases and J by 4 bases. Germline CDR1 LNHNV, CDR2 YYDKDF (reference sequence).

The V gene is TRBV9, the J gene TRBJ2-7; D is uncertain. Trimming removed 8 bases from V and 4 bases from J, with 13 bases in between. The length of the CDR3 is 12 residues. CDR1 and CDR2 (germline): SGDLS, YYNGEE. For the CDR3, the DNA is TGTGCCAGGTCCCCAATGGGGTACGAGCAGTACTTC. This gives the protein CARSPMGYEQYF.

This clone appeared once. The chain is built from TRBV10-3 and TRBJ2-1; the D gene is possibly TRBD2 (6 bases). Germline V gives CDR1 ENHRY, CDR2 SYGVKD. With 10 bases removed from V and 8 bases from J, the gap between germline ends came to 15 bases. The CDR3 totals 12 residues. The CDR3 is CATGQGGHEQFF. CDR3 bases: TGTGCCACAGGGCAGGGAGGCCATGAGCAGTTCTTC.

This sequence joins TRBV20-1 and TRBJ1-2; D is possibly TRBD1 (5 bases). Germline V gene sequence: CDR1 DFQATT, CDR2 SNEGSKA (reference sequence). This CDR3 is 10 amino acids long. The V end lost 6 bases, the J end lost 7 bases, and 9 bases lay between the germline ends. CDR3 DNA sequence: TGCAGTGCAGGGGAGGCTGGCTACACCTTC. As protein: CSAGEAGYTF.

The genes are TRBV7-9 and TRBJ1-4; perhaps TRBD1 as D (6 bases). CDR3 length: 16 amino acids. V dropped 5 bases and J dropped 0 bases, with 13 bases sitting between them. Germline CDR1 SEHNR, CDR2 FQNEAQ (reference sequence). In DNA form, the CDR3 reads TGTGCCAGCAGCCCAGGACAGCTTGCAACTAATGAAAAACTGTTTTTT. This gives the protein CASSPGQLATNEKLFF.

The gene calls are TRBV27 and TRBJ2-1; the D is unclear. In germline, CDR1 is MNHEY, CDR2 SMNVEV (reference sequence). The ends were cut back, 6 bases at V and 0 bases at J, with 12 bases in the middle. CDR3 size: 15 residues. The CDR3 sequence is CASSFQPTSYNEQFF. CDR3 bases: TGTGCCAGCAGCTTTCAGCCTACCTCCTACAATGAGCAGTTCTTC.

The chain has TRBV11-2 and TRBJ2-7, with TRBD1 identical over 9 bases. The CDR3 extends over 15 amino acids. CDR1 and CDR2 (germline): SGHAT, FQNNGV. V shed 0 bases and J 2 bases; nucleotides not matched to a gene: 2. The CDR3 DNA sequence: TGTGCCAGCAGCTTAGAGACAGGGGGTGCCTACGAGCAGTACTTC. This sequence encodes CASSLETGGAYEQYF.

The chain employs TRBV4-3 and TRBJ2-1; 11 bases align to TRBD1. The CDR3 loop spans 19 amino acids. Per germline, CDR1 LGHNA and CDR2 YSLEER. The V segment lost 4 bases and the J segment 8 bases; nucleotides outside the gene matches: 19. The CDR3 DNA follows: TGCGCCAGCAGCCCGGACAGGGGGCTTTGGCATGGACTCGATGATGAGCAGTTCTTC. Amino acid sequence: CASSPDRGLWHGLDDEQFF.

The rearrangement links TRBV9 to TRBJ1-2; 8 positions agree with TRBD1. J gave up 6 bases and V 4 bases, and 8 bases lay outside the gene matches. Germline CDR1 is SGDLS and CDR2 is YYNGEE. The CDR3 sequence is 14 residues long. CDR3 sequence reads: CASSPWTGRDGYTF. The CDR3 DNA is TGTGCCAGCAGCCCATGGACAGGGAGGGATGGCTACACCTTC.

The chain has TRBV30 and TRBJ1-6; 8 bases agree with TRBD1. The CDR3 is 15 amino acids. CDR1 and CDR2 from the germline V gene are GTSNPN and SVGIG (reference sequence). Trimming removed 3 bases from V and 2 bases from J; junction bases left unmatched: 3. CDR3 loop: CAWREDRAYNSPLHF. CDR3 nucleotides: TGTGCCTGGAGGGAGGACAGGGCCTATAATTCACCCCTCCACTTT.

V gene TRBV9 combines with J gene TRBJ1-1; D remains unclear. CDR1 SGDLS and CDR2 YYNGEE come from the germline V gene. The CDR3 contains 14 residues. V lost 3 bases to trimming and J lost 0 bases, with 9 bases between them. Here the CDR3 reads CASSGLILNTEAFF. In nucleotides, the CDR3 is TGTGCCAGCAGCGGCCTAATTCTGAACACTGAAGCTTTCTTT.

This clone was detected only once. CDR3: CASSLLSGISTEAFF. In DNA form, the CDR3 reads TGTGCCAGCAGTCTACTATCGGGAATAAGCACTGAAGCTTTCTTT. V usage is TRBV27 and J usage is TRBJ1-1, with unresolved D. There are 15 residues in the CDR3. The germline gives CDR1 MNHEY, CDR2 SMNVEV (reference sequence). V gave up 5 bases and J gave up 4 bases, with 17 bases separating them.

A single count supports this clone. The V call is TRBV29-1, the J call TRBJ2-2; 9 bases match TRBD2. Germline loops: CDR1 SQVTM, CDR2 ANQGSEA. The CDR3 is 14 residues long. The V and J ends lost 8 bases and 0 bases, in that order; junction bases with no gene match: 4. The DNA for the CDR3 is TGCAGCTTCTTAGCGGGGGCGAACACCGGGGAGCTGTTTTTT. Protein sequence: CSFLAGANTGELFF.

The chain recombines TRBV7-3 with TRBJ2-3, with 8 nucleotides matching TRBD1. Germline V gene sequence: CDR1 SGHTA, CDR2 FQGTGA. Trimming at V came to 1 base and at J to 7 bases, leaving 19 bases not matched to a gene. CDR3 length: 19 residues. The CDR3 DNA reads TGTGCCAGCAGCTTAAAGCCCCTCGGGCAGGGGGCGCCGGTAAATACGCAGTATTTT. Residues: CASSLKPLGQGAPVNTQYF.

CDR3 bases: TGTGCCAGCAGTCTCCGAAGAACCTACGAGCAGTACTTC. This gives the protein CASSLRRTYEQYF. The chain joins TRBV28 to TRBJ2-7; D is unresolved. The CDR3 is 13 amino acids. Trimming removed 5 bases from V and 2 bases from J, with 10 bases in between. Germline lookup yields CDR1 MDHEN and CDR2 SYDVKM.

The CDR3 loop is CASSPEGNQPQHF. In DNA, the CDR3 is TGCGCCAGCAGCCCGGAAGGGAATCAGCCCCAGCATTTT. The V and J genes are TRBV5-1 and TRBJ1-5; D ambiguous. Germline loops: CDR1 SGHRS, CDR2 YFSETQ. CDR3 length equals 13 residues. V lost 4 bases, J lost 4 bases, and 9 bases lay in between. Based on the CDR3 plus reference TRBV5-1 and TRBJ1-5, the full variable domain is KAGVTQTPRYLIKTRGQQVTLSCSPISGHRSVSWYQQTPGQGLQFLFEYFSETQRNKGNFPGRFSGRQFSNSRSEMNVSTLELGDSALYLCASSPEGNQPQHFGDGTRLSIL.

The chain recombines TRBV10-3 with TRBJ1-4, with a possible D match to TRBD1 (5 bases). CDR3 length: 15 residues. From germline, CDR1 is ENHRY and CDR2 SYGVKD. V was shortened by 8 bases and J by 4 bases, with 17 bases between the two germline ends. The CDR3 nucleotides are TGTGCCATCGCCGCGAACGGGGCCCTTAATGAAAAACTGTTTTTT. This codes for CAIAANGALNEKLFF.